The 24 T cell receptor beta chains given below trace back to one sample, sequenced in a study of T cell responses to AZD1222 COVID-19 vaccine. Sequenced by immunoSEQ multiplex PCR; TCRdb stores in-frame clones only, minus some. The table has approximately 140,000 clones, over 85% seen once. The sequences come from peripheral blood, collected 28 days after the second AZD1222 dose. The receptors stem from an adult who received the AZD1222 COVID-19 vaccine.

The chain employs TRBV5-1 and TRBJ1-1, with a possible D match to TRBD1 (6 bases). The CDR3 is made up of 15 amino acids. The V end was cut by 3 bases, the J end by 4 bases, with 16 bases between. The germline V gene encodes CDR1 SGHRS and CDR2 YFSETQ. CDR3 residues: CASSSRRGIGTEAFF. CDR3 DNA: TGCGCCAGCAGCTCCCGGAGGGGGATCGGCACTGAAGCTTTCTTT.

The V and J genes are TRBV9 and TRBJ2-1; D unclear. V was cut by 0 bases and J by 0 bases, with 10 bases left in between. CDR1 is SGDLS and CDR2 is YYNGEE in the germline V gene. The CDR3 contains 16 residues. The CDR3 loop is CASSVEIVPSYNEQFF. For the CDR3, the DNA is TGTGCCAGCAGCGTAGAAATAGTCCCCTCCTACAATGAGCAGTTCTTC.

V is TRBV9 and J is TRBJ1-3; D perhaps matches TRBD1 (6 bases). The CDR3 contains 17 residues. Trimming pared 3 bases from V and 2 bases from J, leaving 18 bases between. Germline loops: CDR1 SGDLS, CDR2 YYNGEE. The CDR3 loop is CASSAKGGSEAGNTIYF. The CDR3 region has the DNA TGTGCCAGCAGCGCCAAAGGGGGGTCGGAGGCTGGAAACACCATATATTTT.

The count of this clone is one. V gene TRBV19 combines with J gene TRBJ2-1, with TRBD2 matching 7 bases. V dropped 3 bases and J dropped 5; count of bases not matched to a gene: 13. Germline values: CDR1 LNHDA, CDR2 SQIVND (reference sequence). The CDR3 consists of 17 residues. The CDR3 DNA is TGTGCCAGTAGTATGGGTTTCGCGGGAGCGGCTAACAATGAGCAGTTCTTC. This sequence encodes CASSMGFAGAANNEQFF.

The chain uses TRBV7-2 and TRBJ2-7, with D perhaps TRBD2 (6 bases). Germline CDR1 and CDR2: SGHTA and FQGNSA. The CDR3 has 14 amino acids. Trimming pared 1 base from V and 4 bases from J, leaving 11 bases between. The CDR3, as DNA: TGTGCCAGCAGCTTAGGACTAGTTACTTACGAGCAGTACTTC. It yields the protein CASSLGLVTYEQYF.

The rearrangement links TRBV7-2 to TRBJ2-3; D unresolved. This CDR3 comprises 13 residues. V shed 2 bases and J shed 0 bases, with 3 bases lying between them. Germline V gene data show CDR1 as SGHTA and CDR2 as FQGNSA. The CDR3 coding sequence is TGTGCCAGCAGCTTATCTAGCACAGATACGCAGTATTTT. Amino acids: CASSLSSTDTQYF. The full variable domain, in which reference TRBV7-2 and TRBJ2-3 provide the parts outside the CDR3, is GAGVSQSPSNKVTEKGKDVELRCDPISGHTALYWYRQSLGQGLEFLIYFQGNSAPDKSGLPSDRFSAERTGGSVSTLTIQRTQQEDSAVYLCASSLSSTDTQYFGPGTRLTVL.

This chain joins TRBV30 and TRBJ2-7, with 11 bases aligning to TRBD2. Germline CDR1 GTSNPN, CDR2 SVGIG (reference sequence). This CDR3 is built from 15 residues. Germline trimming cut 2 bases from V and 6 bases from J; bases unmatched to any gene: 9. The CDR3 loop reads CAWSSPSGGRSEQYF. CDR3 sequence (DNA): TGTGCCTGGAGTTCACCTAGCGGGGGGCGTTCCGAGCAGTACTTC. The full variable domain, rest sourced from reference TRBV30 and TRBJ2-7, is SQTIHQWPATLVQPVGSPLSLECTVEGTSNPNLYWYRQAAGRGLQLLFYSVGIGQISSEVPQNLSASRPQDRQFILSSKKLLLSDSGFYLCAWSSPSGGRSEQYFGPGTRLTVT.

The V call is TRBV6-5, the J call TRBJ2-7; no firm D call. Deletions cut 2 bases from V and 2 bases from J, with 10 bases between. The CDR3 is made up of 14 amino acids. CDR1 MNHEY and CDR2 SVGAGI come from the germline V gene. CDR3 sequence reads: CASSYDLWTYEQYF. The CDR3 DNA reads as TGTGCCAGCAGTTACGATCTCTGGACCTACGAGCAGTACTTC.

The chain has TRBV7-2 and TRBJ1-2; D unclear. This CDR3 has 14 amino acids. Germline V gene data show CDR1 as SGHTA and CDR2 as FQGNSA. Between the trimmed V and J ends, which lost 6 bases and 0 bases, there was a span of 11 bases. The CDR3 here is CASRGGGPNYGYTF. As DNA, the CDR3 is TGTGCCAGCAGAGGAGGCGGTCCTAACTATGGCTACACCTTC.

The table lists this clone with a count of one. The CDR3 region is CASSLGGPAGELFF. DNA of the CDR3: TGTGCCAGCAGCTTAGGGGGGCCGGCCGGGGAGCTGTTTTTT. The V and J genes are TRBV7-2 and TRBJ2-2, with D tentatively TRBD1 (6 bases). Trimming stripped 1 base from V and 6 bases from J, with 9 bases between. Per germline, CDR1 SGHTA and CDR2 FQGNSA. This CDR3 has 14 residues.

V gene TRBV7-2 combines with J gene TRBJ1-1; no definite D call. Per the germline V gene, CDR1 is SGHTA and CDR2 is FQGNSA. Trimming took 5 bases from V and 4 from J, leaving 20 bases between them. This CDR3 has 16 amino acids. The CDR3 here is CASSLISVRAGTEAFF. CDR3 nucleotides: TGTGCCAGCAGCCTCATTTCGGTGAGGGCCGGCACTGAAGCTTTCTTT.

CDR3 DNA sequence: TGTGCCAGCAGCTTAGACCCTAGGGAGAGGACCCAGTACTTC. It yields the protein CASSLDPRERTQYF. V is TRBV7-2 and J is TRBJ2-5, with D perhaps TRBD2 (5 bases). The V end was cut by 1 base, the J end by 7 bases, with 13 bases between. Germline assignment: CDR1 SGHTA and CDR2 FQGNSA. This CDR3 spans 14 amino acids.

Notes on this clone: The same CDR3 also results from other DNA sequences found in this sample. The chain employs TRBV7-9 and TRBJ2-2, with TRBD1 matching 8 bases. This CDR3 is built from 15 residues. V was pared by 2 bases and J by 4 bases, with 3 bases of the junction left unmatched. CDR1 and CDR2 (germline): SEHNR, FQNEAQ (reference sequence). As DNA, the CDR3 is TGTGCCAGCAGCTTACGAACAGGGGGCACCGGGGAGCTGTTTTTT. As protein: CASSLRTGGTGELFF.

The rearrangement links TRBV6-2 or TRBV6-3 to TRBJ1-1; D is undetermined. Germline assignment: CDR1 MNHEY and CDR2 SVGEGT. V was clipped by 1 base and J by 3 bases, with 12 bases between them. This CDR3 has 15 residues. The CDR3 spells CASSYLGFEYTEAFF. For the CDR3, the DNA is TGTGCCAGCAGTTACTTAGGTTTTGAGTACACTGAAGCTTTCTTT.

This sequence joins TRBV29-1 and TRBJ2-1, with unresolved D. CDR1 and CDR2 (germline): SQVTM, ANQGSEA. V lost 4 bases, J lost 8 bases, and 9 bases lay in between. CDR3 length: 11 residues. The chain's CDR3 is CSVVLAHEQFF. CDR3 DNA sequence: TGCAGCGTTGTATTGGCTCATGAGCAGTTCTTC.

The rearrangement joins TRBV9 to TRBJ1-2; 9 nucleotides agree with TRBD1. The CDR3 contains 15 residues. CDR1 SGDLS and CDR2 YYNGEE come from the germline V gene. J lost 3 bases, V lost 3 bases, and 6 bases had no gene match. CDR3 nucleotides: TGTGCCAGCAGCGCGAACAGGGGGCCGGACTATGGCTACACCTTC. It yields the protein CASSANRGPDYGYTF.

The chain's CDR3 is CASSEAGPNNQPQHF. The CDR3 DNA reads TGTGCCAGCAGTGAAGCAGGTCCCAACAATCAGCCCCAGCATTTT. The chain carries TRBV6-1 and TRBJ1-5; D gene ambiguous. V was cut by 0 bases and J by 3 bases, with 9 bases left in between. CDR3 length: 15 residues. Per the germline V gene, CDR1 is MNHNS and CDR2 is SASEGT.

This clone was detected once. The V call is TRBV30, the J call TRBJ2-1; D is possibly TRBD2 (7 bases). V shed 0 bases and J shed 6 bases, with 15 bases lying between them. Germline-derived CDR1 and CDR2 are GTSNPN and SVGIG (reference sequence). This CDR3 spans 15 amino acids. The CDR3 protein is CAWSVGRGLSNEQFF. The CDR3 DNA is TGTGCCTGGAGTGTAGGGCGGGGGCTCAGCAATGAGCAGTTCTTC.

Details on this clone: Lacking the conserved final phenylalanine or tryptophan, this CDR3 likely reflects a read error. Because the CDR3's place on the DNA is in doubt, the DNA is left out and the CDR3 is given as listed by TCRdb. The chain joins TRBV28 to TRBJ2-7; TRBD1, the table's D call, lacks a check against the DNA. Germline V gene lookup returns CDR1 MDHEN and CDR2 SYDVKM. The CDR3 numbers 11 amino acids, ends counted. The CDR3 sequence is CASSSRGTAVS.

The V and J genes are TRBV5-6 and TRBJ1-2; possible D gene TRBD1, 6 bases. Germline lookup yields CDR1 SGHDT and CDR2 YYEEEE. The CDR3 is 13 amino acids. Trimming removed 2 bases from V and 9 bases from J, with 14 bases in between. CDR3 nucleotides: TGTGCCAGCAGCTTAGCCAGGGGAAGGAGCTACACCTTC. Residues: CASSLARGRSYTF.

V and J are TRBV10-3 and TRBJ2-3, with D unclear. The CDR3 covers 11 residues. The ends were cut back, 6 bases at V and 5 bases at J, with 6 bases in the middle. The germline gives CDR1 ENHRY, CDR2 SYGVKD. CDR3 nucleotide sequence: TGTGCCATCAGCGAGCGAGATACGCAGTATTTT. Its protein product is CAISERDTQYF.

The chain employs TRBV6-5 and TRBJ2-3; possible D gene TRBD1, 5 bases. Germline-derived CDR1 and CDR2 are MNHEY and SVGAGI. The CDR3 contains 15 residues. Trimming removed 6 bases at V and 1 base at J, with 14 bases between. The CDR3 loop is CASRKGVSGTDTQYF. CDR3 nucleotide sequence: TGTGCCAGCAGGAAAGGGGTCTCAGGCACAGATACGCAGTATTTT.

V and J are TRBV6-2 or TRBV6-3 and TRBJ2-1, with 9 bases identical to TRBD1. The CDR3 spans 15 residues. The junction had 3 bases not matched to a gene; V was cut back by 2 bases and J by 4 bases. CDR1 and CDR2 from the germline V gene are MNHEY and SVGEGT. The DNA of the CDR3 is TGTGCCAGCAGTTACGGACAGGGGCCTTACAATGAGCAGTTCTTC. It encodes CASSYGQGPYNEQFF.

This chain connects TRBV19 to TRBJ1-1; D possibly corresponds to TRBD1 (5 bases). Trimming took off 4 bases at V and 4 bases at J, with 13 bases between the two ends. The germline CDR1 and CDR2 sequences are LNHDA and SQIVND (reference sequence). The CDR3 sequence is 14 residues long. The CDR3: CASSTGAEGTEAFF. Here the CDR3 DNA reads TGTGCCAGTAGTACCGGGGCCGAGGGCACTGAAGCTTTCTTT.